In this sample, the clone carrying this T cell receptor (beta chain) turned up a few times. MiXCR, applied by TCRdb to the 5' RACE reads, yields one record per CDR3 protein. The sample shows tens of thousands of distinct CDR3 sequences, roughly 28% of them seen only once. CDR1 is MNHNS, CDR2 SASEGT, per germline. This CDR3 contains 15 residues. The V gene lost 10 bases and the J gene lost 0 bases, with 19 bases spanning the gap. The clonotype comes from a female donor with breast cancer. The sequenced sample was tumor-infiltrating memory CD4+ T cells sorted from the breast tumor. Stated subset: memory CD4+ T cells, CD4+CD45RO+CD25-. The chain combines TRBV6-1 with TRBJ2-7; D is perhaps TRBD1 or TRBD2 (5 bases each). The CDR3 here is CATDRDGRSSYEQYF. The CDR3 DNA reads as TGTGCCACCGATCGGGACGGCCGTTCCTCCTACGAGCAGTACTTC.